Following are 16 T cell receptor beta chains from one sample sequenced in a study of T cells after posttransplantation cyclophosphamide. Produced via immunoSEQ multiplex PCR; TCRdb's table is partial and in-frame only. Recorded here are about 6,700 clones, none singletons. Cyclophosphamide on days +3 and +4 followed busulfan-fludarabine conditioning and a marrow graft. Source: PBMCs, taken after an allogeneic stem cell transplant with post-transplant cyclophosphamide. These receptor sequences come from a young adult male patient who received an allogeneic stem cell transplant from an unrelated donor, was CMV-positive, and had acute and chronic GVHD. Some of the T cells might come from the graft donor.

This clone was picked up many times. The chain is built from TRBV9 and TRBJ2-3; 12 bases agree with TRBD2. Germline V gene lookup returns CDR1 SGDLS and CDR2 YYNGEE. The CDR3 spans 16 residues. Losses at the gene ends were 4 bases for V and 3 bases for J; bases not matched to a gene: 6. The DNA of the CDR3 is TGTGCCAGCAGCTCCCGACTAGCGGGAGAAACAGATACGCAGTATTTT. It specifies CASSSRLAGETDTQYF.

The table lists this clone with many counts. CDR3 residues: CASSLFAQAPSYEQYF. CDR3 bases: TGTGCCAGCAGTTTATTTGCCCAGGCCCCCTCCTACGAGCAGTACTTC. The chain couples TRBV27 to TRBJ2-7; no reliable D call. The CDR3 sequence is 16 residues long. Trimming left V 1 base short and J 0 bases short, with 13 bases between. Germline V lookup: CDR1 MNHEY, CDR2 SMNVEV (reference sequence).

Points on this clone: At one boundary the junction diverges from the germline segment, which might be a read error. The chain couples TRBV14 to TRBJ2-2; a weak D match, TRBD2 (5 bases). CDR1 is SGHDN and CDR2 is FVKESK in the germline V gene. The CDR3 consists of 15 residues. CDR3 in DNA: TGTGCCAGCAGCCCGCTCAGACATATGGACCGGGGAGCTGTTTTT. It translates to CASSPLRHMDRGAVF.

In its sample, this clone was seen many times. The V and J genes are TRBV25-1 and TRBJ2-1; 13 positions agree with TRBD2. Trimming removed 4 bases from V and 2 bases from J; junction bases left unmatched: 5. This CDR3 region has 17 residues. Germline CDR1 MGHDK, CDR2 SYGVNS. As DNA, the CDR3 is TGTGCCAGCAGTGCCCCACTAGCGGGAGGGCCCTACAATGAGCAGTTCTTC. Protein product: CASSAPLAGGPYNEQFF.

Ten or more counts support this clone. This sequence joins TRBV11-3 and TRBJ1-2; tentative D call: TRBD1 (5 bases). Germline V lookup: CDR1 SGHNT, CDR2 YENEEA. V was pared by 1 base and J by 7 bases, with 10 bases between. This CDR3 contains 13 residues. CDR3 loop: CASSLGTIVGYTF. As DNA, the CDR3 is TGTGCCAGCAGCTTAGGGACAATAGTTGGCTACACCTTC. The whole variable domain, remainder taken from reference TRBV11-3 and TRBJ1-2, is EAGVVQSPRYKIIEKKQPVAFWCNPISGHNTLYWYLQNLGQGPELLIRYENEEAVDDSQLPKDRFSAERLKGVDSTLKIQPAELGDSAVYLCASSLGTIVGYTFGSGTRLTVV.

This clone is judged medium-sized. The gene calls are TRBV5-4 and TRBJ2-7, with a possible D match to TRBD1 (6 bases). V gave up 0 bases and J gave up 4 bases, with 11 bases separating them. In germline, CDR1 is SGHNT, CDR2 YYREEE (reference sequence). The CDR3 runs 14 residues. CDR3 bases: TGTGCCAGCAGCTTGGTGGGCGGACAGTACGAGCAGTACTTC. Residues: CASSLVGGQYEQYF.

This clone has a count of ten or more. The chain links TRBV5-1 to TRBJ2-1; D not resolved. Per the germline V gene, CDR1 is SGHRS and CDR2 is YFSETQ. The CDR3 runs to 13 residues. The germline V and J ends were trimmed by 0 bases and 5 bases, with 6 bases remaining between them. The CDR3 sequence: CASSLAANNEQFF. DNA of the CDR3: TGCGCCAGCAGCTTGGCTGCGAACAATGAGCAGTTCTTC.

This clone was recorded many times. V is TRBV7-9 and J is TRBJ1-2, with 9 bases lining up with TRBD1. The germline gives CDR1 SEHNR, CDR2 FQNEAQ (reference sequence). Unmatched junction bases numbered 8, after V lost 1 base and J lost 8 bases. The CDR3 sequence is 15 residues long. CDR3: CASSLGPGTGRGYTF. The CDR3 region has the DNA TGTGCCAGCAGCTTAGGGCCCGGGACAGGGAGAGGCTACACCTTC.

Ten or more counts support this clone. V and J are TRBV5-1 and TRBJ2-7; 7 nucleotides line up with TRBD2. The V gene end was trimmed by 4 bases and the J gene end by 4 bases; junction bases not matched to a gene: 8. Germline CDR1 SGHRS, CDR2 YFSETQ. There are 14 residues in the CDR3. In nucleotides, the CDR3 is TGCGCCAGCAGCCTCAGCGGGGAGGGTTACGAGCAGTACTTC. Translated: CASSLSGEGYEQYF.

This clone was seen ten or more times. The chain recombines TRBV11-3 with TRBJ2-1; D remains ambiguous. CDR1 and CDR2 from the germline V gene are SGHNT and YENEEA. Deletions cut 5 bases from V and 5 bases from J, with 10 bases between. The CDR3 length is 13 residues. CDR3 in amino acids: CASSQILDNEQFF. DNA for the CDR3: TGTGCCAGCAGCCAGATATTGGACAATGAGCAGTTCTTC. The full variable domain, in which reference TRBV11-3 and TRBJ2-1 provide the parts outside the CDR3, is EAGVVQSPRYKIIEKKQPVAFWCNPISGHNTLYWYLQNLGQGPELLIRYENEEAVDDSQLPKDRFSAERLKGVDSTLKIQPAELGDSAVYLCASSQILDNEQFFGPGTRLTVL.

This clone was seen only a few times. The chain has TRBV9 and TRBJ2-2; 7 bases map to TRBD1. The junction had 3 bases not matched to a gene; V was cut back by 3 bases and J by 1 base. This CDR3 comprises 15 residues. Germline assignment: CDR1 SGDLS and CDR2 YYNGEE. Here the CDR3 DNA reads TGTGCCAGCAGCGCCGGGACAGTGAACACCGGGGAGCTGTTTTTT. It yields the protein CASSAGTVNTGELFF.

This clone was picked up many times. V and J are TRBV27 and TRBJ2-7; 7 bases are shared with TRBD1. There are 19 residues in the CDR3. V shed 8 bases, J shed 2 bases, and the junction held 24 bases outside the gene matches. Germline values: CDR1 MNHEY, CDR2 SMNVEV (reference sequence). The CDR3: CASRSYLPGQRSSTYEQYF. The CDR3 DNA follows: TGTGCCAGCCGTTCGTACCTCCCGGGACAGAGATCCTCAACCTACGAGCAGTACTTC.

This clone was found many times. The chain has TRBV15 and TRBJ2-7, with 8 bases that match TRBD2. CDR3 length equals 15 residues. The trim removed 1 base at V and 3 bases at J, leaving 5 bases unmatched. Per the germline V gene, CDR1 is LNHNV and CDR2 is YYDKDF (reference sequence). CDR3 region: CATSRAGGGLYEQYF. The CDR3 DNA sequence: TGTGCCACCAGCAGAGCTGGCGGGGGGCTCTACGAGCAGTACTTC. The whole variable domain, filled in from reference TRBV15 and TRBJ2-7, reads DAMVIQNPRYQVTQFGKPVTLSCSQTLNHNVMYWYQQKSSQAPKLLFHYYDKDFNNEADTPDNFQSRRPNTSFCFLDIRSPGLGDTAMYLCATSRAGGGLYEQYFGPGTRLTVT.

This clone has more than one count but fewer than ten. V and J are TRBV7-3 and TRBJ2-5, with 7 bases matching TRBD2. The CDR3 is 13 residues long. Germline CDR1 is SGHTA and CDR2 is FQGTGA. The V segment lost 2 bases and the J segment 7 bases; nucleotides outside the gene matches: 4. CDR3 loop: CASSLAREGTQYF. For the CDR3, the DNA is TGTGCCAGCAGCTTAGCTAGGGAGGGGACCCAGTACTTC.

By proportion, this clone is medium-sized. V is TRBV19 and J is TRBJ1-1; D is unresolved. This CDR3 is 13 amino acids long. The V and J ends lost 3 bases and 1 base respectively, with 6 bases between them. Per the germline V gene, CDR1 is LNHDA and CDR2 is SQIVND (reference sequence). CDR3 sequence reads: CASSMWRNTEAFF. For the CDR3, the DNA is TGTGCCAGTAGTATGTGGAGGAACACTGAAGCTTTCTTT.

This clone was seen repeatedly, ten times or more. The J gene is TRBJ1-1, the V gene TRBV29-1; no reliable D call. CDR1 and CDR2 from the germline V gene are SQVTM and ANQGSEA. The CDR3 covers 13 residues. The V and J ends lost 1 base and 0 bases respectively, with 6 bases between them. In DNA, the CDR3 is TGCAGCGTTGAAGTCGAGATGAACACTGAAGCTTTCTTT. It specifies CSVEVEMNTEAFF.